The 28 T cell receptor beta chains below all came from one sample that was sequenced in a study of technical replicates of blood from a handful of donors. TCRdb's copy holds only in-frame clones and misses some; the assay was immunoSEQ multiplex PCR. Here the sample spans 85,000 to 100,000 clones, roughly 96% being singletons. The source material was T cells isolated from PBMCs. Receptors were obtained from a human donor in good health.

The chain recombines TRBV9 with TRBJ2-2; D uncertain. V dropped 5 bases and J dropped 1 base, with 9 bases sitting between them. Germline lookup yields CDR1 SGDLS and CDR2 YYNGEE. The CDR3 sequence is 14 residues long. This CDR3 is CASRASGNTGELFF. CDR3 coding DNA: TGTGCCAGCAGAGCGTCCGGGAACACCGGGGAGCTGTTTTTT. Looking up the rest from reference TRBV9 and TRBJ2-2 gives the full variable domain: DSGVTQTPKHLITATGQRVTLRCSPRSGDLSVYWYQQSLDQGLQFLIQYYNGEERAKGNILERFSAQQFPDLHSELNLSSLELGDSALYFCASRASGNTGELFFGEGSRLTVL.

The chain links TRBV9 to TRBJ2-3, with D possibly being TRBD1 (5 bases). From germline, CDR1 is SGDLS and CDR2 YYNGEE. CDR3 length equals 19 residues. With 0 bases removed from V and 3 bases from J, the gap between germline ends came to 23 bases. The CDR3 protein is CASSVVPVVGLRDTDTQYF. CDR3 bases: TGTGCCAGCAGCGTAGTTCCCGTAGTTGGCCTCAGGGATACAGATACGCAGTATTTT.

The chain links TRBV6-4 to TRBJ1-2, with 7 nucleotides matching TRBD1. The CDR3 spans 14 residues. Looked up from germline, CDR1 is MRHNA and CDR2 is SNTAGT. The V segment lost 6 bases and the J segment 7 bases; nucleotides outside the gene matches: 11. The CDR3 region is CASSAGTAPGGYTF. The CDR3 DNA is TGTGCCAGCAGCGCCGGGACAGCACCAGGTGGCTACACCTTC.

Only one count was recorded for this clone. The chain employs TRBV4-2 and TRBJ1-4; D is uncertain. The germline V and J ends were trimmed by 4 bases and 7 bases, with 7 bases remaining between them. The CDR3 consists of 12 residues. Looked up from germline, CDR1 is LGHNA and CDR2 is YNFKEQ. The CDR3 is CASSRSGEKLFF. CDR3 bases: TGTGCCAGCAGCCGCAGTGGTGAAAAACTGTTTTTT.

CDR3 sequence (DNA): TGTGCCTGGAGCCCTTCCTACGAGCAGTACTTC. As protein: CAWSPSYEQYF. This chain links TRBV30 with TRBJ2-7; D is undetermined. The length of the CDR3 is 11 residues. Trimming took off 3 bases at V and 1 base at J, with 4 bases between the two ends. Germline CDR1 is GTSNPN and CDR2 is SVGIG (reference sequence).

This chain links TRBV5-4 with TRBJ1-3; possible D gene TRBD1, 5 bases. The germline V and J ends were trimmed by 0 bases and 0 bases, with 16 bases remaining between them. The germline V gene has CDR1 SGHNT and CDR2 YYREEE (reference sequence). This CDR3 contains 18 residues. The CDR3 protein is CASSLAVLGLNSGNTIYF. As DNA, the CDR3 is TGTGCCAGCAGCTTGGCCGTATTGGGACTTAACTCTGGAAACACCATATATTTT.

This clone was observed a single time. The V call is TRBV5-1, the J call TRBJ2-7; D ambiguous. Trimming left V 0 bases short and J 2 bases short, with 6 bases between. The germline gives CDR1 SGHRS, CDR2 YFSETQ. This CDR3 contains 13 residues. CDR3 region: CASSLDITYEQYF. CDR3 bases: TGCGCCAGCAGCTTGGACATTACCTACGAGCAGTACTTC.

The J gene is TRBJ1-5, the V gene TRBV4-1; no firm D call. Between the trimmed V and J ends, which lost 0 bases and 3 bases, there was a span of 9 bases. Germline assignment: CDR1 MGHRA and CDR2 YSYEKL. CDR3 size: 15 residues. The CDR3 sequence: CASSQDRGTNQPQHF. The CDR3 DNA follows: TGCGCCAGCAGCCAAGATCGGGGAACCAATCAGCCCCAGCATTTT.

The rearrangement links TRBV28 to TRBJ2-7; 11 bases fit TRBD2. With V trimmed by 4 bases and J by 2 bases, 4 bases remained unmatched. The CDR3 extends over 15 amino acids. CDR1 and CDR2 from the germline V gene are MDHEN and SYDVKM. In DNA form, the CDR3 reads TGTGCCAGCAGTTGGGTAGCGGGAGGGGCCTACGAGCAGTACTTC. Amino acid sequence: CASSWVAGGAYEQYF.

V gene TRBV10-1 combines with J gene TRBJ1-1; D might be TRBD1 (6 bases). Deletions cut 4 bases from V and 3 bases from J, with 12 bases between. Germline lookup yields CDR1 WNHNN and CDR2 SYGVQD (reference sequence). The CDR3 covers 14 residues. CDR3 region: CASSGTRTDTEAFF. The CDR3 DNA reads TGCGCCAGCAGTGGGACCCGGACAGACACTGAAGCTTTCTTT.

V usage is TRBV27 and J usage is TRBJ2-5; 11 positions agree with TRBD2. The J segment lost 5 bases and the V segment lost 5 bases, leaving 7 bases of the junction unmatched. Germline CDR1 is MNHEY and CDR2 is SMNVEV (reference sequence). This CDR3 is 15 amino acids long. The CDR3 region has the DNA TGTGCCAGCAGTGCACTAGCGGGAGTTAGGGAGACCCAGTACTTC. Translation: CASSALAGVRETQYF.

The chain joins TRBV19 to TRBJ1-2, with D tentatively TRBD1 (5 bases). Trimming removed 9 bases at V and 7 bases at J, with 21 bases between. Germline CDR1 reads LNHDA; CDR2 reads SQIVND (reference sequence). This CDR3 region has 14 residues. CDR3 sequence: CASMTPSQVGGYTF. The DNA of the CDR3 is TGTGCCAGCATGACCCCCTCACAGGTTGGTGGCTACACCTTC.

The V call is TRBV2, the J call TRBJ2-5; TRBD1 agrees at 7 bases. CDR3 length: 13 amino acids. From germline, CDR1 is SNHLY and CDR2 FYNNEI. J gave up 3 bases and V 3 bases, and 1 base lay outside the gene matches. The CDR3 here is CASSDQGEETQYF. CDR3 coding DNA: TGTGCCAGCAGTGACCAGGGGGAAGAGACCCAGTACTTC.

The rearrangement joins TRBV6-6 to TRBJ1-4; D remains unclear. Trimming removed 11 bases at V and 0 bases at J, with 10 bases between. The CDR3 length is 13 residues. Per the germline V gene, CDR1 is MNHNY and CDR2 is SVGAGI (reference sequence). CDR3 nucleotides: TGTGCCGGTTCCGGGACAACTAATGAAAAACTGTTTTTT. This codes for CAGSGTTNEKLFF.

J is TRBJ2-1 and V is TRBV7-8; no reliable D call. Germline assignment: CDR1 SGHVS and CDR2 FQNEAQ. The ends were cut back, 5 bases at V and 8 bases at J, with 19 bases in the middle. This CDR3 spans 15 amino acids. In nucleotides, the CDR3 is TGTGCCAGCAGCATCTCGAGACTCCTCTCCGATGAGCAGTTCTTC. This translates into CASSISRLLSDEQFF.

In its sample, this clone was seen once. The chain combines TRBV5-4 with TRBJ2-2; D remains ambiguous. The CDR3 has 13 residues. Germline loops: CDR1 SGHNT, CDR2 YYREEE (reference sequence). V gave up 4 bases and J gave up 4 bases, with 8 bases separating them. This CDR3 reads CASSGSPTGELFF. Here the CDR3 DNA reads TGTGCCAGCAGCGGCAGTCCCACCGGGGAGCTGTTTTTT.

In this sample, this clone turned up a few times. The chain couples TRBV30 to TRBJ1-2; 10 nucleotides line up with TRBD1. Germline V CDR1 and CDR2: GTSNPN, SVGIG (reference sequence). V lost 3 bases, J lost 12 bases, and 7 bases stayed unmatched. The length of the CDR3 is 12 residues. The DNA of the CDR3 is TGTGCCTGGAGCCCGGGACAGGGGAAGAACACCTTC. This translates into CAWSPGQGKNTF.

This chain joins TRBV28 and TRBJ2-1; 10 bases line up with TRBD2. J was trimmed by 4 bases and V by 5 bases; bases with no gene match: 11. CDR1 and CDR2 from the germline V gene are MDHEN and SYDVKM. The CDR3 totals 17 residues. The CDR3 bases are TGTGCCAGCAGTACGCCGGGACTAGCGTATCGATACAATGAGCAGTTCTTC. It codes for CASSTPGLAYRYNEQFF.

The chain couples TRBV5-1 to TRBJ2-1; 11 nucleotides agree with TRBD2. V lost 0 bases, J lost 9 bases, and 11 bases stayed unmatched. The germline V gene encodes CDR1 SGHRS and CDR2 YFSETQ. The CDR3 covers 17 residues. The DNA of the CDR3 is TGCGCCAGCAGCTTGGCCTCGGTAGCGGGAGGGCCTAGTGAGCAGTTCTTC. This codes for CASSLASVAGGPSEQFF.

The chain combines TRBV10-2 with TRBJ2-1; no reliable D call. V lost 0 bases, J lost 8 bases, and 11 bases lay in between. CDR3 size: 14 residues. The V gene's germline CDR1 is WSHSY and CDR2 SAAADI. CDR3 sequence (DNA): TGCGCCAGCAGTGAGTCGGCTCTTCGGGATGAGCAGTTCTTC. It encodes CASSESALRDEQFF.

This clone has only one observation. The CDR3 here is CASSLARGATLANYGYTF. The DNA of the CDR3 is TGTGCCAGCAGCTTGGCCCGGGGGGCGACCCTCGCTAACTATGGCTACACCTTC. The rearrangement joins TRBV5-6 to TRBJ1-2; D perhaps matches TRBD1 (6 bases). Trimming removed 0 bases from V and 0 bases from J, with 18 bases in between. The CDR3 loop spans 18 amino acids. Per the germline V gene, CDR1 is SGHDT and CDR2 is YYEEEE.

CDR3 sequence (DNA): TGTGCCAGCAGCGTAACAGGGGGGTGGACTGAAGCTTTCTTT. As protein: CASSVTGGWTEAFF. This sequence joins TRBV9 and TRBJ1-1, with 8 bases identical to TRBD1. The CDR3 is 14 residues long. In germline, CDR1 is SGDLS, CDR2 YYNGEE. The ends lost 1 base at V and 5 bases at J; junction bases unmatched: 4.

V gene TRBV4-1 combines with J gene TRBJ1-1; D unclear. Trimming pared 3 bases from V and 0 bases from J, leaving 2 bases between. Germline assignment: CDR1 MGHRA and CDR2 YSYEKL. This CDR3 is 12 amino acids long. The CDR3 DNA reads TGCGCCAGCAGCCACATGAACACTGAAGCTTTCTTT. This translates into CASSHMNTEAFF.

This chain joins TRBV11-3 and TRBJ2-7; 9 bases fit TRBD2. CDR3 length equals 19 residues. The V segment lost 1 base and the J segment 0 bases; nucleotides outside the gene matches: 13. CDR1 and CDR2 (germline): SGHNT, YENEEA. The CDR3 nucleotides read TGTGCCAGCAGCTTAGCAAGCGGGGGGTCCGTCCCACTCTCCTACGAGCAGTACTTC. Its protein is CASSLASGGSVPLSYEQYF.

The gene calls are TRBV19 and TRBJ1-4, with TRBD1 identical over 9 bases. The CDR3 covers 16 residues. With 3 bases clipped from V and 2 bases from J, the junction kept 4 bases outside the gene matches. Germline loops: CDR1 LNHDA, CDR2 SQIVND (reference sequence). DNA of the CDR3: TGTGCCAGTAGTATGGGACAGGGTATGACTAATGAAAAACTGTTTTTT. As protein: CASSMGQGMTNEKLFF. The variable domain in full, with the rest retrieved from reference TRBV19 and TRBJ1-4, is DGGITQSPKYLFRKEGQNVTLSCEQNLNHDAMYWYRQDPGQGLRLIYYSQIVNDFQKGDIAEGYSVSREKKESFPLTVTSAQKNPTAFYLCASSMGQGMTNEKLFFGSGTQLSVL.

This rearrangement joins TRBV27 to TRBJ2-1; 8 bases are shared with TRBD2. V shed 5 bases, J shed 4 bases, and the junction held 16 bases outside the gene matches. The germline V gene has CDR1 MNHEY and CDR2 SMNVEV (reference sequence). The CDR3 contains 18 residues. In DNA, the CDR3 is TGTGCCAGCAGTGGTCCGGGGGGGACGGGAGGCAGTTACAATGAGCAGTTCTTC. Translated, it gives CASSGPGGTGGSYNEQFF.

The chain employs TRBV4-2 and TRBJ2-7, with 9 bases lining up with TRBD2. The CDR3 is 15 amino acids. Germline CDR1 LGHNA, CDR2 YNFKEQ. V shed 0 bases, J shed 4 bases, and the junction held 4 bases outside the gene matches. DNA for the CDR3: TGTGCCAGCAGCCAAGAGGGGACTAGCAGATACGAGCAGTACTTC. Its translation is CASSQEGTSRYEQYF.

The chain is built from TRBV4-1 and TRBJ1-4, with D perhaps matching TRBD1 (5 bases). Deletions cut 5 bases from V and 6 bases from J, with 13 bases between. CDR1 and CDR2 from the germline V gene are MGHRA and YSYEKL. The CDR3 spans 14 residues. CDR3 region: CASSTLGVYEKLFF. The CDR3 nucleotides read TGCGCCAGCAGCACCTTAGGGGTATATGAAAAACTGTTTTTT.